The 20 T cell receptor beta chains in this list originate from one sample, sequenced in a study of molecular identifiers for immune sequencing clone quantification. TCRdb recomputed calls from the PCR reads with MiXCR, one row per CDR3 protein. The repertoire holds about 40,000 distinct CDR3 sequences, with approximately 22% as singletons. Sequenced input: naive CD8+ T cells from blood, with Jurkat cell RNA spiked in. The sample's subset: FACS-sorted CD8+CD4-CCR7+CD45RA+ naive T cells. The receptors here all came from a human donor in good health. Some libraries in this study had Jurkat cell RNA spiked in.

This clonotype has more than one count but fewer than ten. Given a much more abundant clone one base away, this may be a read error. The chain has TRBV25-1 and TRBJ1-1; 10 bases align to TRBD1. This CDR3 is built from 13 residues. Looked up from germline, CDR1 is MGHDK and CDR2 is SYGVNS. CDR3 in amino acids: CASSAGQGTGAFF. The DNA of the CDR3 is TGTGCCAGCAGTGCGGGACAGGGGACTGGAGCTTTCTTT.

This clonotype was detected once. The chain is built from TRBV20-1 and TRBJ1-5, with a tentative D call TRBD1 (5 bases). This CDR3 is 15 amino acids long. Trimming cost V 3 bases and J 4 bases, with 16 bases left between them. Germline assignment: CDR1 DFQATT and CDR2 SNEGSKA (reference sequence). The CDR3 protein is CSASRPGAFNQPQHF. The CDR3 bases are TGCAGTGCTAGCCGGCCCGGGGCCTTTAATCAGCCCCAGCATTTT.

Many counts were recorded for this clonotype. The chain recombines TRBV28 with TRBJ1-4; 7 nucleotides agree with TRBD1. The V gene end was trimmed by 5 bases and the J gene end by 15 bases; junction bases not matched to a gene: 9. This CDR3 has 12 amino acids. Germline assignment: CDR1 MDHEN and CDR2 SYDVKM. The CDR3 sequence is CASSPRDRIMFF. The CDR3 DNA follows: TGTGCCAGCAGTCCGCGGGACAGAATCATGTTTTTT.

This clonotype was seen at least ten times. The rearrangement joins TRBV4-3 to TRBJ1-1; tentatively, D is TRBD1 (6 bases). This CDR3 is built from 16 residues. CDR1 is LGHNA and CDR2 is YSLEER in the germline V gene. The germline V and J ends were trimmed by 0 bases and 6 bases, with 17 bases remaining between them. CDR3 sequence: CASSQDLGVGGAEAFF. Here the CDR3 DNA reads TGCGCCAGCAGCCAAGATCTAGGTGTGGGGGGCGCTGAAGCTTTCTTT.

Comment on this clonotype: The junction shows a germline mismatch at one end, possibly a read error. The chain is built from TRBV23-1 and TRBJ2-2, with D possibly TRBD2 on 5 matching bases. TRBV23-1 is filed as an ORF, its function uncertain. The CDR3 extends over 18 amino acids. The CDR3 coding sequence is TGCGCCAGCAGGTACCGACGCCCGGGCCAGCCGAACCCCGGGGAGCTGTTCTTT. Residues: CASRYRRPGQPNPGELFF.

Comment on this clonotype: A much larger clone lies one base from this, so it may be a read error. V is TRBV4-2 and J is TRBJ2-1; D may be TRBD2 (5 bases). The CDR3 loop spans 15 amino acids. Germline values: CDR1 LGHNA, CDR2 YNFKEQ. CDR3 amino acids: CASSQERGSYNEQIF. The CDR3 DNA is TGTGCCAGCAGCCAAGAACGGGGTTCCTACAATGAGCAGATCTTC.

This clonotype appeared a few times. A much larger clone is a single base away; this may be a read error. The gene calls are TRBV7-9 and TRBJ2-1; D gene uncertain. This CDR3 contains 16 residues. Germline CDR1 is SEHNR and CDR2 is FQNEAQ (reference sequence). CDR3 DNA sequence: TGTGCCGGCAGCTTAGGCCTGGCGCTTTCCTACAATGAGCAGTTCTTC. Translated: CAGSLGLALSYNEQFF.

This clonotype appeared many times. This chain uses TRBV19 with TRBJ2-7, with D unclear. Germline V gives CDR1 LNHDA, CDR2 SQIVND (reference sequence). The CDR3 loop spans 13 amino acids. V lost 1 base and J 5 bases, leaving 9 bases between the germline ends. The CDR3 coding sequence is TGTGCCAGTAGTATAGGAACGCGGAACGAGCAGTACTTC. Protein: CASSIGTRNEQYF.

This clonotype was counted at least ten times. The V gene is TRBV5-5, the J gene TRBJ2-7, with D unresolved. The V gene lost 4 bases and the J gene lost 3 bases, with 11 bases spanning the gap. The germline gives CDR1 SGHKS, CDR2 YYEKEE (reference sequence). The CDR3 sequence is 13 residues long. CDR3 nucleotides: TGTGCCAGCAGCCCGACTCAGATCTACGAGCAGTACTTC. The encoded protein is CASSPTQIYEQYF. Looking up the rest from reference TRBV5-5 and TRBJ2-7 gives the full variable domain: DAGVTQSPTHLIKTRGQQVTLRCSPISGHKSVSWYQQVLGQGPQFIFQYYEKEERGRGNFPDRFSARQFPNYSSELNVNALLLGDSALYLCASSPTQIYEQYFGPGTRLTVT.

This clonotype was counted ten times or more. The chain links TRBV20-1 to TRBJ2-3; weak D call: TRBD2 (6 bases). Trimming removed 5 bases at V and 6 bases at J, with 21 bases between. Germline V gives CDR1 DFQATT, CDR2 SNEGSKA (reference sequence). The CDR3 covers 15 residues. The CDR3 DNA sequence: TGCAGTGCTGCTTCACTAGCTAACTATTTGGATACGCAGTATTTT. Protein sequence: CSAASLANYLDTQYF.

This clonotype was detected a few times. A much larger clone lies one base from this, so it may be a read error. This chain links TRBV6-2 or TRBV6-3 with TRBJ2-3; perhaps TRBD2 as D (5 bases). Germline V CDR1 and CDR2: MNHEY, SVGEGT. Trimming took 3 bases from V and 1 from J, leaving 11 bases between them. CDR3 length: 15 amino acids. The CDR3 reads CASSYQRICTDTQYF. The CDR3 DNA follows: TGTGCCAGCAGTTATCAGCGGATCTGCACAGATACGCAGTATTTT.

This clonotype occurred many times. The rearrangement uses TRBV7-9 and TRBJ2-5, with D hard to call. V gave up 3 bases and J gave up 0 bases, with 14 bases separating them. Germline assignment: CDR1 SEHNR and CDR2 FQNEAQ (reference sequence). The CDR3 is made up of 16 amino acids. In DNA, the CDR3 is TGTGCCAGCAGCTTTTATCCGGCCGCGTACCAAGAGACCCAGTACTTC. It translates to CASSFYPAAYQETQYF.

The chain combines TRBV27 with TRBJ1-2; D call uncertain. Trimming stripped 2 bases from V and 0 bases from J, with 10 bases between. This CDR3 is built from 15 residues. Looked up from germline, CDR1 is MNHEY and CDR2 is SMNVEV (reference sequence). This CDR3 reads CASSLTPVTNYGYTF. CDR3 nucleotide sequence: TGTGCCAGCAGTTTAACCCCAGTTACTAACTATGGCTACACCTTC.

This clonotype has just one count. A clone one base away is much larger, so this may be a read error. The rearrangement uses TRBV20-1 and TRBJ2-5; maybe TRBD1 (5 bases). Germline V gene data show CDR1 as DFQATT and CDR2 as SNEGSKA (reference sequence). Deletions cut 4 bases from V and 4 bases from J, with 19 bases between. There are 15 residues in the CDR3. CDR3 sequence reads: CSATVGAGIRETQYF. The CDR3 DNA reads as TGCAGTGCTACGGTTGGGGCTGGGATCCGAGAGACCCAGTACTTC.

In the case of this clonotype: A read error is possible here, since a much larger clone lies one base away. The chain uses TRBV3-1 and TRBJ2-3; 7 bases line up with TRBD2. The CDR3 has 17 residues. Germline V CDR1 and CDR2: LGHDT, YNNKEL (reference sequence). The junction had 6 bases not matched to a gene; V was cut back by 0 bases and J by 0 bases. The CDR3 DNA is TGTGCCAGCAGCCAAGATTGGGGGAGGGTCAGCACAGATACGCAGTATTTT. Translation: CASSQDWGRVSTDTQYF.

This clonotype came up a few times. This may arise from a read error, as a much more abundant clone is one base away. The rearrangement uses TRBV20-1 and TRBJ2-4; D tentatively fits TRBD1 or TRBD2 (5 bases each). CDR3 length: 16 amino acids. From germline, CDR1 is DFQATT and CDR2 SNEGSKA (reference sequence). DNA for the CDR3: TGCAGTGCTAGAGAGGACGGGGCGGTTCCCAAAGACATTCAGTACTTC. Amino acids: CSAREDGAVPKDIQYF.

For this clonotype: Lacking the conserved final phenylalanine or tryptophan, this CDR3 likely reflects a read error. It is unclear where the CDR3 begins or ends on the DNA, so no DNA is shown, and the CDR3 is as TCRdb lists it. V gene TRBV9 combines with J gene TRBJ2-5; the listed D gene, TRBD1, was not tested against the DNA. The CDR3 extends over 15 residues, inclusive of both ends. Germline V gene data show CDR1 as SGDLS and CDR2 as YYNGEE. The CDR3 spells CASSALGTAQETHYN.

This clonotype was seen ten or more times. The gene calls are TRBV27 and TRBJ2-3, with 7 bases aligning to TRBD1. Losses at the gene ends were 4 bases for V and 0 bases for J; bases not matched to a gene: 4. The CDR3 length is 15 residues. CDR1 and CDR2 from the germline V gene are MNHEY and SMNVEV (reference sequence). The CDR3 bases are TGTGCCAGCAGTTCCGGGACAGTTAGCACAGATACGCAGTATTTT. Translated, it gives CASSSGTVSTDTQYF.

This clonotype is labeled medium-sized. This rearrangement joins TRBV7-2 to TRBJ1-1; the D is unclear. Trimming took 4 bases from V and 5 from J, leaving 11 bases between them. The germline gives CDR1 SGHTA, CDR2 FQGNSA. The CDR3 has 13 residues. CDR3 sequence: CASSYAPGTEAFF. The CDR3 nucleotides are TGTGCCAGCAGCTACGCTCCTGGGACTGAAGCTTTCTTT.

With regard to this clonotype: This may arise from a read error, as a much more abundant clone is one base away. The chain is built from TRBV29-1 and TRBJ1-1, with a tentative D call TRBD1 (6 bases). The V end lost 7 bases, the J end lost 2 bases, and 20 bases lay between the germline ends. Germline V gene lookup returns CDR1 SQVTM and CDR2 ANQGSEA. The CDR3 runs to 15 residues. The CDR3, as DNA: TGCAGCGCCGTGTGGGGGGCGGGTTATAACACTGAAGCTTTCTTT. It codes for CSAVWGAGYNTEAFF.